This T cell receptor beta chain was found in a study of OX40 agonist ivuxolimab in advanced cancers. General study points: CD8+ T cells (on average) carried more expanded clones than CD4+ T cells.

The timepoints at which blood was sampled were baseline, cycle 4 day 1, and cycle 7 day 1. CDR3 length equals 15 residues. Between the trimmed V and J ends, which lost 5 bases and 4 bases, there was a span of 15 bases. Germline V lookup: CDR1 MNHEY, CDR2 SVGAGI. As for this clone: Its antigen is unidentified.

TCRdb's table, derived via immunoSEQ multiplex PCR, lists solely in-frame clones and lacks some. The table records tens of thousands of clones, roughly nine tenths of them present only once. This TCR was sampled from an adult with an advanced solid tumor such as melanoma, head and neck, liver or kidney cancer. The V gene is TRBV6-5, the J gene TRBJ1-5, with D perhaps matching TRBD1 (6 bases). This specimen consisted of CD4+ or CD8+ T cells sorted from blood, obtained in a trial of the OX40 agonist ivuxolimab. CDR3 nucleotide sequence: TGTGCCAGCAGTCCGATGACAGGTCCGAATCAGCCCCAGCATTTT. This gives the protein CASSPMTGPNQPQHF.